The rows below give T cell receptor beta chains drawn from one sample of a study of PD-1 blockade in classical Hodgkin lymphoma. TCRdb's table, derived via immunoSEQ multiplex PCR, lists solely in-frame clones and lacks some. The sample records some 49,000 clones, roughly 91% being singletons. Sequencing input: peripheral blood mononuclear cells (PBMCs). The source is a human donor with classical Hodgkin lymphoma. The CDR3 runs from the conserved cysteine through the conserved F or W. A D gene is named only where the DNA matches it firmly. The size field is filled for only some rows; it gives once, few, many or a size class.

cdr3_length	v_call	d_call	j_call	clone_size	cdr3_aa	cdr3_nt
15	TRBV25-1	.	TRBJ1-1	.	CASSPQQLMVAEAFF	TGTGCCAGCAGTCCTCAACAGTTGATGGTGGCTGAAGCTTTCTTT
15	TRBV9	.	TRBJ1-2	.	CASSPTGGRDYGYTF	TGTGCCAGCAGCCCCACGGGGGGGAGGGACTATGGCTACACCTTC
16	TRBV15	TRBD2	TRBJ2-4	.	CATGDVGGRSKNIQYF	TGTGCCACCGGAGACGTGGGCGGGAGGTCCAAAAACATTCAGTACTTC
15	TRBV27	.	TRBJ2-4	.	CASSTYRDEGNIQYF	TGTGCCAGCAGTACCTACCGGGACGAAGGTAACATTCAGTACTTC
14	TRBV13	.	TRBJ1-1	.	CASSLAPLNTEAFF	TGTGCCAGCAGCTTAGCACCGTTGAACACTGAAGCTTTCTTT
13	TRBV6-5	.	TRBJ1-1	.	CASSSAGNTEAFF	TGTGCCAGCAGTTCGGCCGGGAACACTGAAGCTTTCTTT
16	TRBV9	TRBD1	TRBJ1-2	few	CASSITGTGADYGYTF	TGTGCCAGCAGCATCACCGGGACAGGGGCCGACTATGGCTACACCTTC
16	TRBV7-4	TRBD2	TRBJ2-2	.	CASSFGLAGFTGELFF	TGTGCCAGCAGCTTCGGACTAGCGGGATTCACCGGGGAGCTGTTTTTT
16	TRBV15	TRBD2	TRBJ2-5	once	CATSPWGSGRGETQYF	TGTGCCACCAGCCCCTGGGGTAGCGGGAGAGGAGAGACCCAGTACTTC
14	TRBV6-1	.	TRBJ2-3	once	CASSETWATDTQYF	TGTGCCAGCAGTGAGACATGGGCGACAGATACGCAGTATTTT
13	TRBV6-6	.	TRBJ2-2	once	CASIERITGELFF	TGTGCCAGCATCGAGCGGATCACCGGGGAGCTGTTTTTT
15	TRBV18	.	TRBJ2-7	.	CASSPVLRNSYEQYF	TGTGCCAGCTCACCAGTTTTACGGAACTCCTACGAGCAGTACTTC
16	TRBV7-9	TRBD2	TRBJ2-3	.	CASSLGREERTDTQYF	TGTGCCAGCAGCTTAGGCCGGGAGGAACGCACAGATACGCAGTATTTT
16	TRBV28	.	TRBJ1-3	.	CASRKRQYRSGNTIYF	TGTGCCAGCCGCAAACGGCAGTATCGCTCTGGAAACACCATATATTTT
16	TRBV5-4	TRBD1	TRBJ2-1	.	CASSATPGQGTYEQFF	TGTGCCAGCAGCGCGACCCCGGGACAGGGTACCTATGAGCAGTTCTTC
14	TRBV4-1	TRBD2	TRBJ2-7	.	CASSHAAGGNEQYF	TGCGCCAGCAGCCACGCCGCGGGGGGGAACGAGCAGTACTTC
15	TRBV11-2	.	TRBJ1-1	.	CASADLLGEGAEAFF	TGTGCCAGCGCAGACTTGTTGGGGGAGGGGGCTGAAGCTTTCTTT
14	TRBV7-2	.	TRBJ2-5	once	CASSPPRPRETQYF	TGTGCCAGCAGCCCGCCACGCCCCCGGGAGACCCAGTACTTC
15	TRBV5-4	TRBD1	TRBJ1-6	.	CASSRGGQDNSPLHF	TGTGCCAGCAGCCGGGGGGGACAGGATAATTCACCCCTCCACTTT
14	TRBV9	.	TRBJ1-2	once	CASSVEEGYYGYTF	TGTGCCAGCAGCGTAGAGGAGGGTTACTATGGCTACACCTTC
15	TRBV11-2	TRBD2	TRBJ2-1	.	CASSTLREGRGEQFF	TGTGCCAGCAGCACCCTGCGGGAGGGCCGGGGGGAGCAGTTCTTC
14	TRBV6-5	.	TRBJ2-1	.	CASSYGFTYNEQFF	TGTGCCAGCAGTTACGGCTTCACTTACAATGAGCAGTTCTTC
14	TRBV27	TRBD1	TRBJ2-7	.	CASKGQESSYEQYF	TGTGCCAGCAAGGGACAGGAAAGCTCCTACGAGCAGTACTTC
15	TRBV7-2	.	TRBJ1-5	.	CASSFSPQGTQPQHF	TGTGCCAGCAGCTTTTCTCCGCAGGGAACTCAGCCCCAGCATTTT
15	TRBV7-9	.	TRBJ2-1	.	CASSLESSSYNEQFF	TGTGCCAGCAGCTTAGAGTCGAGCTCCTACAATGAGCAGTTCTTC
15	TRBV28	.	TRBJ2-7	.	CASSLSEGAAYEQYF	TGTGCCAGCAGTTTATCCGAAGGAGCGGCCTACGAGCAGTACTTC
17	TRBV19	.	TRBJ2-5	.	CASSSGTLIPPQETQYF	TGTGCCAGTAGCTCCGGGACCCTCATCCCCCCACAAGAGACCCAGTACTTC
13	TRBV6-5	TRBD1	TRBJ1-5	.	CASSTQGGQPQHF	TGTGCCAGCAGTACCCAGGGGGGTCAGCCCCAGCATTTT
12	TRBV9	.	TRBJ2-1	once	CASSGNTNEQFF	TGTGCCAGCAGCGGAAACACGAATGAGCAGTTCTTC
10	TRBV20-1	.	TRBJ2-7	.	CSASSYEQYF	TGCAGTGCTAGCAGCTACGAGCAGTACTTC
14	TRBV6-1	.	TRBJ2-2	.	CASSEAADTGELFF	TGTGCCAGCAGTGAAGCGGCAGACACCGGGGAGCTGTTTTTT
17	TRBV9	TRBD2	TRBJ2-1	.	CASSVATLAGGPDEQFF	TGTGCCAGCAGCGTAGCTACGCTAGCGGGAGGGCCCGATGAGCAGTTCTTC
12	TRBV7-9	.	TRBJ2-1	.	CAVGVRDNEQFF	TGTGCCGTAGGGGTGCGCGACAATGAGCAGTTCTTC
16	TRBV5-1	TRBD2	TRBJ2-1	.	CASSLVAAGGGNEQFF	TGCGCCAGCAGCTTGGTAGCCGCGGGAGGGGGCAATGAGCAGTTCTTC
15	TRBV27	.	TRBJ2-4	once	CASSSGATAKNIQYF	TGTGCCAGCAGCTCAGGGGCCACTGCCAAAAACATTCAGTACTTC
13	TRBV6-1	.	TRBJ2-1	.	CASSDSLLNEQFF	TGTGCCAGCAGTGACTCCTTGCTTAATGAGCAGTTCTTC
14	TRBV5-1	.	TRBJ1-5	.	CASSPWGGNQPQHF	TGCGCCAGCAGCCCGTGGGGGGGGAATCAGCCCCAGCATTTT
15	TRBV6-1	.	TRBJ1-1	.	CASSEREDGYTEAFF	TGTGCCAGCAGTGAACGGGAAGACGGATACACTGAAGCTTTCTTT
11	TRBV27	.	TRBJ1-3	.	CASSLGNTIYF	TGTGCCAGCAGTCTCGGAAACACCATATATTTT
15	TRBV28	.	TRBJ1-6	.	CASSPPQARTSPLHF	TGTGCCAGCAGCCCCCCACAGGCGCGTACTTCACCCCTCCACTTT
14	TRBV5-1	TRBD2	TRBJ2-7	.	CASSLNAGAYEQYF	TGCGCCAGCAGCTTGAACGCGGGAGCCTACGAGCAGTACTTC
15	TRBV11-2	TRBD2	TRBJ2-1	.	CASSLVVGGYNEQFF	TGTGCCAGCAGCTTAGTTGTGGGAGGGTACAATGAGCAGTTCTTC
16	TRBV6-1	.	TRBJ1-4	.	CASSEVAMTANEKLFF	TGTGCCAGCAGTGAAGTGGCTATGACAGCGAATGAAAAACTGTTTTTT
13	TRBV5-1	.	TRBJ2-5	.	CASSLFLQETQYF	TGCGCCAGCAGCTTGTTCTTACAAGAGACCCAGTACTTC
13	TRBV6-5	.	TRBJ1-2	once	CASSVGEGYGYTF	TGTGCCAGCAGTGTCGGGGAGGGCTATGGCTACACCTTC
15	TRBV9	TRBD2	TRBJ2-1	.	CASTPAGSSYNEQFF	TGTGCCAGCACCCCAGCGGGATCCTCCTACAATGAGCAGTTCTTC
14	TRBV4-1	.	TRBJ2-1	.	CASSQPGAPNEQFF	TGCGCCAGCAGCCAACCGGGAGCCCCCAATGAGCAGTTCTTC
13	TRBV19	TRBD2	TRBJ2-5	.	CASSYGRSETQYF	TGTGCCAGTAGTTACGGGAGGTCAGAGACCCAGTACTTC
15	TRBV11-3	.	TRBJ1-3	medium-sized	CASSLRVGERNTIYF	TGTGCCAGCAGCTTAAGAGTGGGTGAAAGGAACACCATATATTTT
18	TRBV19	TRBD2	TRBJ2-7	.	CASSRRGGGTSGTYEQYF	TGTGCCAGTAGTAGGCGAGGAGGAGGGACTAGCGGGACCTACGAGCAGTACTTC
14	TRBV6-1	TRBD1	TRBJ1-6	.	CASSEATGAGSLHF	TGTGCCAGCAGTGAAGCAACAGGGGCGGGATCCCTCCACTTT
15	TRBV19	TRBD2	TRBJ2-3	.	CASSMGGLAADTQYF	TGTGCCAGTAGTATGGGGGGACTAGCGGCAGATACGCAGTATTTT
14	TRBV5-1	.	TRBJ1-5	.	CASSLEGSNQPQHF	TGCGCCAGCAGCTTGGAAGGTAGCAATCAGCCCCAGCATTTT
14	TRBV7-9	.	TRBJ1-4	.	CASSYSGGHEKLFF	TGTGCCAGCAGCTACTCTGGGGGGCATGAAAAACTGTTTTTT
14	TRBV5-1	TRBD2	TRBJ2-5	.	CASSPGLAGRTQYF	TGCGCCAGCAGCCCCGGACTAGCGGGAAGGACCCAGTACTTC
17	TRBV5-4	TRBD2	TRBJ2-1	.	CASSLVSLAGSRDEQFF	TGTGCCAGCAGCTTGGTATCACTAGCGGGTTCCCGAGATGAGCAGTTCTTC
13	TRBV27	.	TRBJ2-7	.	CASSRRGSYEQYF	TGTGCCAGCAGTCGTCGAGGGTCCTACGAGCAGTACTTC
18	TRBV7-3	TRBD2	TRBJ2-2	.	CASSLPAGALKSTGELFF	TGTGCCAGCAGCTTGCCAGCGGGAGCCCTTAAGAGCACCGGGGAGCTGTTTTTT
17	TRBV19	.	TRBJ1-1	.	CASSVAFTGPSNTEAFF	TGTGCCAGTAGTGTAGCTTTCACGGGACCGTCGAACACTGAAGCTTTCTTT